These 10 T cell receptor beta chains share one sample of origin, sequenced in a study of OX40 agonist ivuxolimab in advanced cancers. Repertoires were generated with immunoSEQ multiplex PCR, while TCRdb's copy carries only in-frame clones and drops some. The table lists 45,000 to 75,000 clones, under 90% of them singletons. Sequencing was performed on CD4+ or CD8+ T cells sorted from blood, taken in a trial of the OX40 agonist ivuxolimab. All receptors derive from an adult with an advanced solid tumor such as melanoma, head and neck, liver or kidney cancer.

CDR3: CASSLVGSADTQYF. CDR3 bases: TGTGCCAGCAGCTTAGTGGGGTCGGCAGATACGCAGTATTTT. This chain connects TRBV11-2 to TRBJ2-3; no reliable D call. The CDR3 runs to 14 residues. CDR1 is SGHAT and CDR2 is FQNNGV in the germline V gene. The ends were cut back, 1 base at V and 4 bases at J, with 9 bases in the middle.

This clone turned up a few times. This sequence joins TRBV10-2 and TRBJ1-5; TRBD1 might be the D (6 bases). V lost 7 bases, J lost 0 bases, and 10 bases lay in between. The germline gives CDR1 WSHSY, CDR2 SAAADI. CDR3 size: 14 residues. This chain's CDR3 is CASNEQGSNQPQHF. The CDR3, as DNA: TGCGCCAGCAATGAACAGGGTAGCAATCAGCCCCAGCATTTT.

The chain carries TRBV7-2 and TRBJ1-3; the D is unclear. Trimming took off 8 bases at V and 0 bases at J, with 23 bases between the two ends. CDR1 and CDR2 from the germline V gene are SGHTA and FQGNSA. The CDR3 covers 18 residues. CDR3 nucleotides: TGTGCCAGCTCCAAGGAGGGATACTCTCTAGACTCTGGAAACACCATATATTTT. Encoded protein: CASSKEGYSLDSGNTIYF.

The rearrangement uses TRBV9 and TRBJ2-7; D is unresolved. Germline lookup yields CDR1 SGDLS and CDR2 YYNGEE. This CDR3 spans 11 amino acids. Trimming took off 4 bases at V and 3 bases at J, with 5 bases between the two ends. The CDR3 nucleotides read TGTGCCAGCAGCCGTGACTACGAGCAGTACTTC. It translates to CASSRDYEQYF.

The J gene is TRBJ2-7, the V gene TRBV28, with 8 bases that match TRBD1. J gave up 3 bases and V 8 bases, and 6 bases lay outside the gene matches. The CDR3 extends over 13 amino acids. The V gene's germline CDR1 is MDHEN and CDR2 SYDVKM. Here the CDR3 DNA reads TGTGCCAGCCGAACAGGGGGTAGCTACGAGCAGTACTTC. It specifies CASRTGGSYEQYF.

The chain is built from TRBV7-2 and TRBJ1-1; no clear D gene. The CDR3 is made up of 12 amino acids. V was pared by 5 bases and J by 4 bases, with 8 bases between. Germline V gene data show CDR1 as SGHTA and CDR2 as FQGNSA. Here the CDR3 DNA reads TGTGCCAGCAGCCCCCGGGGCACTGAAGCTTTCTTT. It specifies CASSPRGTEAFF.

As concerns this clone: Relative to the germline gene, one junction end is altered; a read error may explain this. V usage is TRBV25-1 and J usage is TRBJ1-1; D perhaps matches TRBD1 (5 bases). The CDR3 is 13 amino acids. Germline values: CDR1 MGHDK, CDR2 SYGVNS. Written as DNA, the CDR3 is TGTGCCAGCAGTGAATTGGGGGGAACTGGAGCTTTCTTT. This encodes CASSELGGTGAFF.

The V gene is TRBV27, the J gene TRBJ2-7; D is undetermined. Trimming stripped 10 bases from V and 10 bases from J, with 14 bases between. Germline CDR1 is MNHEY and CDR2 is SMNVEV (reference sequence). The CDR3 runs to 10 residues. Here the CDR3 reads CANNPGSQYF. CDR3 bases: TGTGCCAACAACCCAGGCAGTCAGTACTTC.

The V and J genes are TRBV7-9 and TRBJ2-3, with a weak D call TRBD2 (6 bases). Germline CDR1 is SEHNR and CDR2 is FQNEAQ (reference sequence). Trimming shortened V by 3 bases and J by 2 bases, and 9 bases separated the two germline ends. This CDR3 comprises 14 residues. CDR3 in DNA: TGTGCCAGCAGCTTTAGCGGTCCCACAGATACGCAGTATTTT. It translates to CASSFSGPTDTQYF.

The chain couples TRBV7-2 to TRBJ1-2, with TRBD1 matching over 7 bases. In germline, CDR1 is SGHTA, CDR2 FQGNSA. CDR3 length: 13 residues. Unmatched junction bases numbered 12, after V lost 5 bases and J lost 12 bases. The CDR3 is CASSNRGQDQNTF. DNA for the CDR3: TGTGCCAGCAGCAACCGCGGACAGGATCAAAACACCTTC. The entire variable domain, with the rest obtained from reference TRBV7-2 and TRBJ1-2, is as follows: GAGVSQSPSNKVTEKGKDVELRCDPISGHTALYWYRQSLGQGLEFLIYFQGNSAPDKSGLPSDRFSAERTGGSVSTLTIQRTQQEDSAVYLCASSNRGQDQNTFGSGTRLTVV.